The T cell receptor (beta chain) under discussion was sequenced for a study of CD8 T cells in Susac syndrome. A quantity of roughly 0.5 to 1 ug RNA underwent reverse transcription using random hexamers. MiXCR, applied by TCRdb to the immunoSEQ multiplex PCR reads, yields one record per CDR3 protein. The sample lists about 280,000 distinct CDR3 sequences, approximately 85% seen once, with around 0.11% in the top ten. Trimming removed 4 bases from V and 3 bases from J, with 18 bases in between. The germline V gene has CDR1 LGHDT and CDR2 YNNKEL (reference sequence). CDR3 length equals 16 residues. The sequence derives from a human donor with multiple sclerosis. The sequencing sample was made of CD8+ T cells from PBMCs. The chain uses TRBV3-1 and TRBJ1-1; TRBD1 might be the D (6 bases). CDR3 in amino acids: CASSPPWGGRDTEAFF. DNA for the CDR3: TGTGCCAGCAGCCCTCCTTGGGGGGGCCGGGACACTGAAGCTTTCTTT.